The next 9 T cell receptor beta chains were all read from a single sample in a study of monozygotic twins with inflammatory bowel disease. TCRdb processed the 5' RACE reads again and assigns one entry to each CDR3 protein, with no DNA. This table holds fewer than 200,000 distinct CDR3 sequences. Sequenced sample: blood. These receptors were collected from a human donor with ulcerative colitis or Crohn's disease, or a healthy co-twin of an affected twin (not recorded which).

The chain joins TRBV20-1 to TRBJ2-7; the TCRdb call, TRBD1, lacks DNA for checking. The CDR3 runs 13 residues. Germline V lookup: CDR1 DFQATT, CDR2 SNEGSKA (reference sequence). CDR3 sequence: CSAFSGGVGEQYF.

This CDR3 reads CASSTRANSGNTIYF. This chain uses TRBV7-6 with TRBJ1-3. This CDR3 comprises 15 residues. Germline loops: CDR1 SGHVS, CDR2 FNYEAQ.

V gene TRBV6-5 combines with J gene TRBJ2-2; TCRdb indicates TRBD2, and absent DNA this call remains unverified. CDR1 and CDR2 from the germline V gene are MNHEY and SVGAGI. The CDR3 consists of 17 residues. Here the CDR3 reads CASSFRLAGWNTGELFF.

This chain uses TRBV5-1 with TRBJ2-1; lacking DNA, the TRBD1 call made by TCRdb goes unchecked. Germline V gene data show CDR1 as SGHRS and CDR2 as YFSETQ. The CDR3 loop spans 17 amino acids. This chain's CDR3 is CASSLGAGTVAYNEQFF.

Here the CDR3 reads CASSRLAGTYNEQFF. The rearrangement uses TRBV7-3 and TRBJ2-1; as DNA is missing, the TRBD2 call by TCRdb cannot be tested. Germline V gives CDR1 SGHTA, CDR2 FQGTGA. This CDR3 comprises 15 residues.

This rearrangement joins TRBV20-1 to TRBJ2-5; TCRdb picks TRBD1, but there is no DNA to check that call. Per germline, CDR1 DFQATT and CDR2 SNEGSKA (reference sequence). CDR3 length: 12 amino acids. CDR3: CSARTGRETQYF.

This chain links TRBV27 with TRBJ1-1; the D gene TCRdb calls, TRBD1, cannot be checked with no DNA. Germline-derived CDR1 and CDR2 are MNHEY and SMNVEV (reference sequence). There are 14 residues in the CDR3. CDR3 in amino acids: CASSSQLPGAEAFF.

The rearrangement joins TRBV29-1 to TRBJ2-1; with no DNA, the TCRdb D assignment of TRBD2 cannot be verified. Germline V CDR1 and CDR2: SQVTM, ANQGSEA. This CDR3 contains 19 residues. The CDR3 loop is CSVEDLFRTSGSAFNEQFF.

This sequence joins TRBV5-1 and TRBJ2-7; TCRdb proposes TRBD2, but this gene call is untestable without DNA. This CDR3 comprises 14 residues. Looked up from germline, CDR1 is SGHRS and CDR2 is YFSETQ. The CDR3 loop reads CASSLQAGVYEQYF.